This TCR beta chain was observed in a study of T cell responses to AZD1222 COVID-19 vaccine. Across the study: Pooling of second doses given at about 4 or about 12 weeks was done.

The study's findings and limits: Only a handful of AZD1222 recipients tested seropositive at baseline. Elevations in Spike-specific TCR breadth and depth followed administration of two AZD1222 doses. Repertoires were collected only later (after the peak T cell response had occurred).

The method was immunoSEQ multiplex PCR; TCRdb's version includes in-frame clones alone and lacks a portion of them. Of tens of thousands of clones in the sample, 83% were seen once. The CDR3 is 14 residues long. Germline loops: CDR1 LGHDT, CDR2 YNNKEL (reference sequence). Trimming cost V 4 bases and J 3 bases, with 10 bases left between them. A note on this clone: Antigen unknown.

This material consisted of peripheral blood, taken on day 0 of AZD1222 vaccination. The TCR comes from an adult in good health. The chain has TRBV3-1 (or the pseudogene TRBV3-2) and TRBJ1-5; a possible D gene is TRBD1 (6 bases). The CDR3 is CASSPVGANQPQHF. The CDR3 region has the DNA TGTGCCAGCAGCCCGGTGGGGGCCAATCAGCCCCAGCATTTT.